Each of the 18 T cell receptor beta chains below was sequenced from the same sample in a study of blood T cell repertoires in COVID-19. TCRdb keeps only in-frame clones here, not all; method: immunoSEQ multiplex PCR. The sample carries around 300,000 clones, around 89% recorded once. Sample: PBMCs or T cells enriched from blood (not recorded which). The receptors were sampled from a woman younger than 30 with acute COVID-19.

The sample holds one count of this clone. CDR3 sequence: CASSLAGGGTGELFF. The CDR3, as DNA: TGTGCCAGCAGCTTAGCGGGAGGAGGTACCGGGGAGCTGTTTTTT. The chain couples TRBV6-5 to TRBJ2-2; 10 bases fit TRBD2. Germline lookup yields CDR1 MNHEY and CDR2 SVGAGI. Trimming took 6 bases from V and 5 from J; bases not matched to a gene: 6. The CDR3 runs 15 residues.

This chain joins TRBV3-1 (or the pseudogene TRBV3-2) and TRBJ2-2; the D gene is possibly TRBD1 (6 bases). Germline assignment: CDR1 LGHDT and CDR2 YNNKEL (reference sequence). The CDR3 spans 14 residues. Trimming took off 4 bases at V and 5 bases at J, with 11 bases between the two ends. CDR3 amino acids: CASSRQEQTGELFF. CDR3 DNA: TGTGCCAGCAGCCGACAGGAGCAAACCGGGGAGCTGTTTTTT.

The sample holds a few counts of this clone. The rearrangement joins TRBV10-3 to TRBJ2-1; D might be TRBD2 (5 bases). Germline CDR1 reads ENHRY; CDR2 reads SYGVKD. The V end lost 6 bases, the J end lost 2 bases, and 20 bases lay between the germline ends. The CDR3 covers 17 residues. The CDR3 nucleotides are TGTGCCATCAGCGCGGGTTGGGGAGCTTCAACCTACAATGAGCAGTTCTTC. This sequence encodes CAISAGWGASTYNEQFF.

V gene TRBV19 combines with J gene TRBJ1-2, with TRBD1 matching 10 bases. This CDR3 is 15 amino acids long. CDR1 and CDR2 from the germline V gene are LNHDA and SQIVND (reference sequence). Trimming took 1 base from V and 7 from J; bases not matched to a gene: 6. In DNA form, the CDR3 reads TGTGCCAGTAGTATAGCCGGGACAGGGGTCGCTGGCTACACCTTC. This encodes CASSIAGTGVAGYTF.

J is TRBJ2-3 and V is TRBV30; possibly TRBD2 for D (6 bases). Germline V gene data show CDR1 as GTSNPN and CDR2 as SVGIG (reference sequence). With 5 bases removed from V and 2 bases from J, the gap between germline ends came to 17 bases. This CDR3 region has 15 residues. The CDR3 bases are TGTGCCTGGGACCACCGGGGGAGTGTCACAGATACGCAGTATTTT. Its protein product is CAWDHRGSVTDTQYF.

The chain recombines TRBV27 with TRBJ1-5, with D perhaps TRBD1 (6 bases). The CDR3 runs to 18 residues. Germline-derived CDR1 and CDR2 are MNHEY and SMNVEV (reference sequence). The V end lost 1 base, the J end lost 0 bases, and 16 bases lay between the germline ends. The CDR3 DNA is TGTGCCAGCAGTTTATACGGGGCAGGGGTTCTTAGCAATCAGCCCCAGCATTTT. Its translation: CASSLYGAGVLSNQPQHF.

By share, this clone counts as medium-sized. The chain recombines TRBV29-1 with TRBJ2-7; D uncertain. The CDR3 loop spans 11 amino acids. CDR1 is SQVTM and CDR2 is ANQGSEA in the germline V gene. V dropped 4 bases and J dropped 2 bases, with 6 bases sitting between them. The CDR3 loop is CSVGGTYEQYF. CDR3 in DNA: TGCAGCGTTGGAGGAACCTACGAGCAGTACTTC.

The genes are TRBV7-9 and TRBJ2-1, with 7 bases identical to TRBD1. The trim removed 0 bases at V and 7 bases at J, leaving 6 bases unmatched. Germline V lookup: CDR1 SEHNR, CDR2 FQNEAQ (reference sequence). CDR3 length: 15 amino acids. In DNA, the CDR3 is TGTGCCAGCAGCTTAGCGCCAGGGGGAAGGAATGAGCAGTTCTTC. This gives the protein CASSLAPGGRNEQFF.

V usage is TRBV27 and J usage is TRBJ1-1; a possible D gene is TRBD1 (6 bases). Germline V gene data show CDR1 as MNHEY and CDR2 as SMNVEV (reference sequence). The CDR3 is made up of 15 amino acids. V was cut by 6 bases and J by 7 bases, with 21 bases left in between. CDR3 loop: CASRDLGQPGYEAFF. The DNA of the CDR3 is TGTGCCAGCAGAGACCTCGGACAGCCTGGTTATGAAGCTTTCTTT.

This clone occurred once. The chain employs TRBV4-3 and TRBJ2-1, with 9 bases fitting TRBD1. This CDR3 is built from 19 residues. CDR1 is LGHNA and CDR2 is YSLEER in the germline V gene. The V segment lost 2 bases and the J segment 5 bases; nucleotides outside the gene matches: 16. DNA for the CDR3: TGCGCCAGCAGCCAACTACACGAATACGGGACAGGGTTCAACAATGAGCAGTTCTTC. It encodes CASSQLHEYGTGFNNEQFF.

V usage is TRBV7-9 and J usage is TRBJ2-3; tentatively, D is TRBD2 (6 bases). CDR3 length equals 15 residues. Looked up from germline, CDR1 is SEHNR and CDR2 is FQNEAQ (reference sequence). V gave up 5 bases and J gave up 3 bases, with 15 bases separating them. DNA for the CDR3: TGTGCCAGCAGCCCCTGGGTAGGGAGGACAGATACGCAGTATTTT. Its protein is CASSPWVGRTDTQYF.

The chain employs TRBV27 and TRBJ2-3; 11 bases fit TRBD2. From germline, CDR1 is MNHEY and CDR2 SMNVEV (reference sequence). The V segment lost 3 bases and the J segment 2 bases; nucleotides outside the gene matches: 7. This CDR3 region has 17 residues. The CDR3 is CASSFFGLAGPTDTQYF. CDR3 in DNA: TGTGCCAGCAGTTTTTTCGGACTAGCGGGCCCCACAGATACGCAGTATTTT.

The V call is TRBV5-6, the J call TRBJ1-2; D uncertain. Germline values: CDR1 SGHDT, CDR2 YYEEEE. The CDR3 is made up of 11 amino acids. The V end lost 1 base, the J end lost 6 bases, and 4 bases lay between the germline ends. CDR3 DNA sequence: TGTGCCAGCAGCTTGTACAATGGCTACACCTTC. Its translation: CASSLYNGYTF. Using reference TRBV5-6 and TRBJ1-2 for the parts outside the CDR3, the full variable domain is DAGVTQSPTHLIKTRGQQVTLRCSPKSGHDTVSWYQQALGQGPQFIFQYYEEEERQRGNFPDRFSGHQFPNYSSELNVNALLLGDSALYLCASSLYNGYTFGSGTRLTVV.

CDR3 sequence: CASSPDRGVEGYTF. The CDR3 DNA follows: TGTGCCAGCAGCCCTGACAGGGGAGTGGAGGGCTACACCTTC. The chain combines TRBV28 with TRBJ1-2, with TRBD1 matching 8 bases. V dropped 6 bases and J dropped 8; count of bases not matched to a gene: 11. This CDR3 is built from 14 residues. Germline values: CDR1 MDHEN, CDR2 SYDVKM.

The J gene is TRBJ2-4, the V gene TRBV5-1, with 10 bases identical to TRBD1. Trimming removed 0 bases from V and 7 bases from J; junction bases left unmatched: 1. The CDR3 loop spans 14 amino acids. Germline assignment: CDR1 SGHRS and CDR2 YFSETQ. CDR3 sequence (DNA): TGCGCCAGCAGCTTGGGGACAGGGGGGAACATTCAGTACTTC. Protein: CASSLGTGGNIQYF. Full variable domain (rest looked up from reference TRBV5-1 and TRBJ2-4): KAGVTQTPRYLIKTRGQQVTLSCSPISGHRSVSWYQQTPGQGLQFLFEYFSETQRNKGNFPGRFSGRQFSNSRSEMNVSTLELGDSALYLCASSLGTGGNIQYFGAGTRLSVL.

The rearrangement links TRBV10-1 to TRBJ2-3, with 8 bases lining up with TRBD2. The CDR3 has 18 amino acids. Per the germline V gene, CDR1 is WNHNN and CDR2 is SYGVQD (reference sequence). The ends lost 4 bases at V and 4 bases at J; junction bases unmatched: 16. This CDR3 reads CASSAHGLAEAHPDTQYF. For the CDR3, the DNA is TGCGCCAGCAGTGCTCATGGACTAGCTGAGGCCCACCCAGATACGCAGTATTTT.

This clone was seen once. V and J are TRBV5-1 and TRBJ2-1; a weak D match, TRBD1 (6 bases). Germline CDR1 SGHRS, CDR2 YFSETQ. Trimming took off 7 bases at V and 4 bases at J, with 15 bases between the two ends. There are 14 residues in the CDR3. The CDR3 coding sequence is TGCGCCAGCTATCACCCGGACAGTTACAATGAGCAGTTCTTC. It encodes CASYHPDSYNEQFF.

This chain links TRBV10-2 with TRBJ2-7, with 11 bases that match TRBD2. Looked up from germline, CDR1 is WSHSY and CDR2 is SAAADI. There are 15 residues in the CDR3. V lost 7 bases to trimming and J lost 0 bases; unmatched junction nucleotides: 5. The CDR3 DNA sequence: TGCGCCAGCAAAGGGACTAGCGGACTCTCCTACGAGCAGTACTTC. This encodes CASKGTSGLSYEQYF.